The subject of this entry is one TCR beta chain. Its antigen is as yet unknown. A read error may produce the germline difference seen at one junction end. The record originates from a study of tumor and adjacent non-tumor tissue in lung cancer. About the research overall: Patients comprised 12 adenocarcinoma, a couple of squamous cell carcinoma and 1 small cell lung cancer. Each sample yielded approximately 4 million productive TCRbeta reads on average. Study-level points and caveats: Shorter survival was associated with higher TCR diversity in tumors.

The CDR3 runs to 14 residues. CDR1 SGHAT and CDR2 FQNNGV come from the germline V gene. Three rounds of nested PCR, following a modified ARM-PCR protocol, produced the TCRbeta library. TCRdb re-called the multiplex PCR reads through MiXCR, storing one row per CDR3 protein. The sample includes some 74,000 distinct CDR3 sequences, roughly 72% seen only once; the top ten take about a tenth. No cell sorting was done before RNA was extracted from the tissue. Chemotherapy-naive patients with new lung cancer underwent thoracic surgery in China, August–late 2014. The sample taken for sequencing was lung tumor tissue. This TCR was recovered from a woman aged 35 to 49 with non-small cell lung cancer. V gene TRBV11-2 combines with J gene TRBJ1-1, with D possibly being TRBD1 (5 bases). CDR3 bases: TGTGTCAGCAGGCCCTGGACACGAAACACTGAAGCTTTCTTT. Translation gives CVSRPWTRNTEAFF.